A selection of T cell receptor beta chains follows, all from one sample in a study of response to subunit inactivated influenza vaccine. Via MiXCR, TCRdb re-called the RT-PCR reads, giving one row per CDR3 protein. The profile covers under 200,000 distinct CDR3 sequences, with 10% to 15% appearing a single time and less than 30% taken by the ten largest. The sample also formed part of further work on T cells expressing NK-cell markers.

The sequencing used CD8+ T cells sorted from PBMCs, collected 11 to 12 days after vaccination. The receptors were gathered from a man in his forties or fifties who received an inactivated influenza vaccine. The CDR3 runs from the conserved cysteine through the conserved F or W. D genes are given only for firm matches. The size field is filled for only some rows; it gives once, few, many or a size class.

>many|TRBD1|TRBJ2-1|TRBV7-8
TGTGCCAGCAGCGAGGGACAGGGAGGAGGCAATGAGCAGTTCTTC
CASSEGQGGGNEQFF
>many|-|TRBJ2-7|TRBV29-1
TGCAGCGTTGAAGACGGGGGAACCTACGAGCAGTACTTC
CSVEDGGTYEQYF
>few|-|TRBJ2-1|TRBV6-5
TGTGCCAGCAGTTACTCTCAGGGGCTGGGGAATGAGCAGTTCTTC
CASSYSQGLGNEQFF
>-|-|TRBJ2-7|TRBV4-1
TGCGCCAGCAGCCAGACAGGCTCCTACGAGCAGTACTTC
CASSQTGSYEQYF
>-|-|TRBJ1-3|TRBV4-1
TGCGCCAGCAGCCAAGCGTCGCACTCTGGAAACACCATATATTTT
CASSQASHSGNTIYF
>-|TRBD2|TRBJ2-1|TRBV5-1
TGCGCCAGCAGCTTGGGGGCTAGCGGGGAACAGTTCTTC
CASSLGASGEQFF
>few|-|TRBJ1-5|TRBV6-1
TGTGCCAGCAGTCCCGGGGCCCCGGGTCAGCCCCAGCATTTT
CASSPGAPGQPQHF
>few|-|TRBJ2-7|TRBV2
TGTGCCAGCATCGGATCCTACGAGCAGTACTTC
CASIGSYEQYF
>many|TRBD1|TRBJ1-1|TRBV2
TGTGCCAGAAGACAGGGGTTGGAAGCTTTCTTT
CARRQGLEAFF
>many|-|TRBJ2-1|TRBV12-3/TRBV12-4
TGTGCCAGCAGTTTTCGTGTGTATGAGCAGTTCTTC
CASSFRVYEQFF
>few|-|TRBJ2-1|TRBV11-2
TGTGCCAGCAGCCCATGGGTCGGGCGGGTTGTTGAGCAGTTCTTC
CASSPWVGRVVEQFF
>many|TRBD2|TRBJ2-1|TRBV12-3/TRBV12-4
TGTGCCAGCAGAGGTGGGACTAGCGTCAATGAGCAGTTCTTC
CASRGGTSVNEQFF
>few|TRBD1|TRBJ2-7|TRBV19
TGTGCCAGTAGTTCGTTCCGGACAGGCGTACGACACGAGCAGTACTTC
CASSSFRTGVRHEQYF
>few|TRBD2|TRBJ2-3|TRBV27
TGTGCCAGCAGCCTATCCAAACTAGCGGGGGTCCTTGCAGATACGCAGTATTTT
CASSLSKLAGVLADTQYF
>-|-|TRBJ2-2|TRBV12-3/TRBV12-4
TGTGCCAGCAGTTTAGCAACTCCCACCGGGGAGCTGTTTTTT
CASSLATPTGELFF
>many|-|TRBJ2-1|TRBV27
TGTGCCAGCAGTCCACTGGGGTTCGGCATTGAGCAGTTCTTC
CASSPLGFGIEQFF
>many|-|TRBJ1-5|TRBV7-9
TGTGCCAGCAGGACGCGTCCGGGCAATCAGCCCCAGCATTTT
CASRTRPGNQPQHF
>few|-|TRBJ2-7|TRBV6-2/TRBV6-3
TGTGCCAGCAGTTACGACAGGTACTACGAGCAGTACTTC
CASSYDRYYEQYF
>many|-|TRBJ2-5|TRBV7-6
TGTGCCAGCAGCTTATATGGACGGCAAGAGACCCAGTACTTC
CASSLYGRQETQYF
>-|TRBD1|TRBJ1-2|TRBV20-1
TGCAGTGCTAGAGTACTAGACAGGGCGCACTATGGCTACACCTTC
CSARVLDRAHYGYTF
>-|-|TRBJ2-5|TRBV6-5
TGTGCCAGCAGTTACTCGACTAGGGGGCCGTACCAAGAGACCCAGTACTTC
CASSYSTRGPYQETQYF
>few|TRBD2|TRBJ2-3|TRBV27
TGTGCCAGCAGCCTACTCGGGACTAGCGGAATCACAGATACGCAGTATTTT
CASSLLGTSGITDTQYF
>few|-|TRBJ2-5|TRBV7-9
TGTGCCAGCAGCTCAAGAACAGGGCGGGAGACCCAGTACTTC
CASSSRTGRETQYF
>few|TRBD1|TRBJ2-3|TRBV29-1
TGCAGCGTTCCGGGACAGGGGTTTGGAGATACGCAGTATTTT
CSVPGQGFGDTQYF
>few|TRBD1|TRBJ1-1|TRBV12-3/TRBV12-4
TGTGCCAGCAGTTCACCCGGGACAGGGATTGAAGCTTTCTTT
CASSSPGTGIEAFF
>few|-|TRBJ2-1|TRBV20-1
TGCAGTGGAGAATATTACAATGAGCAGTTCTTC
CSGEYYNEQFF
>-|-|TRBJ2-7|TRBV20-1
TGCAGTGCTAGGGGTTACAGCTTTCCGAGCTCCTACGAGCAGTACTTC
CSARGYSFPSSYEQYF
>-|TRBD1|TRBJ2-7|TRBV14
TGTGCCAGCAGCCAAGGTCCGGTTAGGGACAGGGGAGGAAGCGAGCAGTACTTC
CASSQGPVRDRGGSEQYF
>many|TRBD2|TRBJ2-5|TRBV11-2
TGTGCCAGCAGCTTAGCCCTGACTAGCTTTGTTGAGACCCAGTACTTC
CASSLALTSFVETQYF
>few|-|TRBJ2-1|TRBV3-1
TGTGCCAGCAGCCAAGGCGGGGCCCCCTTTTACAATGAGCAGTTCTTC
CASSQGGAPFYNEQFF
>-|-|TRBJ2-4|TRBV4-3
TGCGCCAGCAGCCAAGACAGGACCATAGCCAAAAACATTCAGTACTTC
CASSQDRTIAKNIQYF
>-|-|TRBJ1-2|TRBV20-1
TGCAGTGTTTCGCCGGGACTCCGAGGCAGCAACTATGGCTACACCTTC
CSVSPGLRGSNYGYTF
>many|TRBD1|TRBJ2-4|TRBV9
TGTGCCAGCAGCATCGGACAGGGGGGGGCCAAAAACATTCAGTACTTC
CASSIGQGGAKNIQYF
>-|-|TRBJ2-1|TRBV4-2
TGTGCCAGCAGCCCGGACGGTTGGAATGAGCAGTTCTTC
CASSPDGWNEQFF
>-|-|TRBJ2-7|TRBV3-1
TGTGCCAGCAGCCAGGCGGGATCGAGGTCCTACGAGCAGTACTTC
CASSQAGSRSYEQYF
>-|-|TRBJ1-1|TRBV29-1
TGCAGCGTCATAAGAAGGGGGGAAGCTTTCTTT
CSVIRRGEAFF
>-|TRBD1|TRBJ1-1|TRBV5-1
TGCGCCAGCAGCTCTGGACAGGGTTACACTGAAGCTTTCTTT
CASSSGQGYTEAFF
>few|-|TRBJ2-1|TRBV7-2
TGTGCCAGCAGCTTTAGCGGCCCCCCCTACAATGAGCAGTTCTTC
CASSFSGPPYNEQFF
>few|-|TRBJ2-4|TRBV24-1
TGTGCCACCAGTGATTCGAGGTCCGGGGGCAAAAACATTCAGTACTTC
CATSDSRSGGKNIQYF
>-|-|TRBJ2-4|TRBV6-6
TGTGCCAGCAGTTTTCAGGGTAGGAACATTCAGTACTTC
CASSFQGRNIQYF
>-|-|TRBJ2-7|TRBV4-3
TGCGCCAGCAGCCAAGATCATTCGGGCTACGAGCAGTACTTC
CASSQDHSGYEQYF
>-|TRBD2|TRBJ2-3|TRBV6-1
TGTGCCAGCAGTGAACTAGCGGGTGTGAGCACAGATACGCAGTATTTT
CASSELAGVSTDTQYF
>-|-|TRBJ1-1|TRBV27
TGTGCCAGCAGTTTTTCGGGAAAAGCTTTCTTT
CASSFSGKAFF
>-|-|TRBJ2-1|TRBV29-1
TGCAGCGTTGTCGCCCCCGCAGGGTACAATGAGCAGTTCTTC
CSVVAPAGYNEQFF